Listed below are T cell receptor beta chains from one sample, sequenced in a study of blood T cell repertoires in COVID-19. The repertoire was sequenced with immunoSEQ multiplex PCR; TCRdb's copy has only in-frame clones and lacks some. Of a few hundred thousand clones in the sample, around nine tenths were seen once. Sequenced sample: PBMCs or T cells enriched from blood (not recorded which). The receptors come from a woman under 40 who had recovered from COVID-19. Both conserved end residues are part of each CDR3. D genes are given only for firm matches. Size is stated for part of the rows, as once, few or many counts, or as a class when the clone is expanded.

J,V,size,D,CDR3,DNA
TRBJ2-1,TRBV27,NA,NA,CASSLSPFGEARQFF,TGTGCCAGCAGTTTATCTCCCTTCGGGGAGGCGAGGCAGTTCTTC
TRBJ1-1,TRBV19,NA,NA,CASKAGDPNTEAFF,TGTGCCAGTAAGGCAGGGGACCCTAACACTGAAGCTTTCTTT
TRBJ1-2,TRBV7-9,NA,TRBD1,CASSEGTGGTGYTF,TGTGCCAGCAGCGAGGGGACAGGGGGCACTGGCTACACCTTC
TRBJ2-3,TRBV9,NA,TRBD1,CASSVQGAGDTQYF,TGTGCCAGCAGCGTGCAGGGGGCAGGAGATACGCAGTATTTT
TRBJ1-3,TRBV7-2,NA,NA,CASSLARAGTSSGNTIYF,TGTGCCAGCAGCTTAGCGCGGGCAGGTACTAGCTCTGGAAACACCATATATTTT
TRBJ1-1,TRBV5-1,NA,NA,CASSPSGTIVMNTEAFF,TGCGCCAGCAGCCCCTCCGGGACAATAGTTATGAACACTGAAGCTTTCTTT
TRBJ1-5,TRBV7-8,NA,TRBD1,CASSTDHGTGGGQPQHF,TGTGCCAGCAGCACAGATCATGGGACAGGGGGCGGTCAGCCCCAGCATTTT
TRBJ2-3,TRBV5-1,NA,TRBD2,CASNSGAGEDTQYF,TGCGCCAGCAACTCCGGGGCGGGAGAAGATACGCAGTATTTT
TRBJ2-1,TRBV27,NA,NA,CASSFRGKGYNEQFF,TGTGCCAGCAGTTTTCGGGGGAAGGGGTACAATGAGCAGTTCTTC
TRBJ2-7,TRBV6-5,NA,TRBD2,CASIWGGSSYEQYF,TGTGCCAGCATCTGGGGCGGGAGCTCCTACGAGCAGTACTTC
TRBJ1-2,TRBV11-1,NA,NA,CASSYGWNSNYGYTF,TGTGCCAGCAGCTACGGATGGAACAGCAACTATGGCTACACCTTC
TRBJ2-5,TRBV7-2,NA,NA,CASSLQADQETQYF,TGTGCCAGCAGCTTACAAGCGGACCAAGAGACCCAGTACTTC
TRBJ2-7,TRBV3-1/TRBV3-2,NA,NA,CASSQEEGLTYYSYEQYF,TGTGCCAGCAGCCAAGAAGAGGGACTTACATACTACTCCTACGAGCAGTACTTC
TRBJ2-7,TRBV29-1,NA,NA,CSAGGPIDSPYEQYF,TGCAGCGCTGGAGGGCCGATTGACAGTCCCTACGAGCAGTACTTC
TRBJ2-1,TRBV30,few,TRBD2,CAWSVLSGLAGDNEQFF,TGTGCCTGGAGTGTACTTAGTGGACTAGCGGGGGACAATGAGCAGTTCTTC
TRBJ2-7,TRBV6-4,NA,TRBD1,CASSPETGSIHEQYF,TGTGCCAGCAGCCCAGAGACAGGGTCCATCCACGAGCAGTACTTC
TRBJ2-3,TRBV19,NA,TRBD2,CASSMRLAVSTDTQYF,TGTGCCAGTAGTATGCGGCTAGCGGTTAGCACAGATACGCAGTATTTT
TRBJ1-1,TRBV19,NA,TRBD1,CASSVGQGSSTEAFF,TGTGCCAGTAGCGTCGGACAGGGTTCGTCCACTGAAGCTTTCTTT
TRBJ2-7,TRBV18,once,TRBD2,CASSSTGTNEQYF,TGTGCCAGCTCATCCACCGGGACTAACGAGCAGTACTTC
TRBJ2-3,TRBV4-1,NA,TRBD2,CASSQPGLAATDTQYF,TGCGCCAGCAGCCAGCCGGGACTAGCGGCCACAGATACGCAGTATTTT
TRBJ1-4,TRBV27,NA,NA,CASTPSRGNQEKLFF,TGTGCCAGCACCCCCTCCAGGGGAAATCAGGAAAAACTGTTTTTT
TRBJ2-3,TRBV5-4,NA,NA,CASSYAPELDTQYF,TGTGCCAGCAGCTATGCCCCCGAGCTTGATACGCAGTATTTT
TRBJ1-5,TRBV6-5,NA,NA,CASSLVQYQPQHF,TGTGCCAGCAGTTTGGTGCAGTATCAGCCCCAGCATTTT
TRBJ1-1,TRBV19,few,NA,CASTIQGVGVTEAFF,TGTGCCAGTACCATACAGGGAGTTGGGGTCACTGAAGCTTTCTTT
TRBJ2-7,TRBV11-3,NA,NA,CASSSVRGSEEQYF,TGTGCCAGCAGCTCCGTCAGGGGCTCAGAAGAGCAGTACTTC
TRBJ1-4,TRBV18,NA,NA,CASSPSGATNEKLFF,TGTGCCAGCTCACCATCCGGTGCAACTAATGAAAAACTGTTTTTT
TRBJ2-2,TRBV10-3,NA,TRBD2,CAISETGGVAGGPSRPGELFF,TGTGCCATCAGTGAGACAGGGGGAGTAGCGGGAGGGCCCTCCCGACCCGGGGAGCTGTTTTTT
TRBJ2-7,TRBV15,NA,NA,CATSEDSSYEQYF,TGTGCCACCAGCGAAGACAGCTCCTACGAGCAGTACTTC
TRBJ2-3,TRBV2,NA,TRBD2,CASRQLAGRPDTQYF,TGTGCCAGCAGACAACTAGCGGGAAGGCCAGATACGCAGTATTTT
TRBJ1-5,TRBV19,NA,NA,CASSIILTWRQNNQPQHF,TGTGCCAGTAGTATAATATTAACATGGAGACAGAACAATCAGCCCCAGCATTTT
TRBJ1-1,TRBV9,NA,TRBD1,CASSVVGTGGISEAFF,TGTGCCAGCAGCGTAGTTGGGACAGGGGGAATTAGTGAAGCTTTCTTT
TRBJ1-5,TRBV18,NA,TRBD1,CASSPRQMRDRDQPQHF,TGTGCCAGCTCACCAAGACAAATGCGGGACAGGGATCAGCCCCAGCATTTT
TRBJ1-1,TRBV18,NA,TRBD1,CASSPDRGWTEAFF,TGTGCCAGCTCACCGGACAGGGGGTGGACTGAAGCTTTCTTT
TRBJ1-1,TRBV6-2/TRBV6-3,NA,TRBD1,CASSYRSRQGNTEAFF,TGTGCCAGCAGTTACAGGTCGAGACAGGGAAACACTGAAGCTTTCTTT
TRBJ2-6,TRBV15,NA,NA,CATSRDPTESSGANVLTF,TGTGCCACCAGCAGAGACCCCACGGAGAGCTCTGGGGCCAACGTCCTGACTTTC
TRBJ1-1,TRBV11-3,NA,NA,CASSFGRGNTEAFF,TGTGCCAGCAGCTTTGGGAGGGGGAACACTGAAGCTTTCTTT
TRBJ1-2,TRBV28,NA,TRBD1,CASSDGTDLRGYTF,TGTGCCAGCAGCGACGGGACAGATCTTCGAGGCTACACCTTC
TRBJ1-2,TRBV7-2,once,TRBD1,CASSFGQGLAGGYTF,TGTGCCAGCAGCTTTGGACAGGGGCTTGCGGGGGGCTACACCTTC
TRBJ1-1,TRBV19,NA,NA,CASSMRGCEAFF,TGTGCCAGTAGTATGAGAGGGTGCGAGGCTTTCTTT
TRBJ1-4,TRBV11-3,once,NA,CASGPTTNTVTHGKLFF,TGTGCCAGCGGCCCAACAACTAACACGGTGACCCATGGAAAACTGTTTTTT
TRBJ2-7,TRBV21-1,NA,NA,CASRTGPRFSSYEQYF,TGTGCCAGCAGGACAGGGCCTCGTTTTAGCTCCTACGAGCAGTACTTC
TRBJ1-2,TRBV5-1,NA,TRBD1,CASSSTSGTAEGYTF,TGCGCCAGCAGCTCGACCTCCGGGACAGCAGAGGGCTACACCTTC
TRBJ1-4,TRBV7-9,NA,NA,CASSHVGVSNEKLFF,TGTGCCAGCAGCCACGTCGGAGTCTCCAATGAAAAACTGTTTTTT
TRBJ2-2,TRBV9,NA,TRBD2,CASSETLGTSGVGTGELFF,TGTGCCAGCAGCGAGACACTAGGGACTAGCGGAGTGGGCACCGGGGAGCTGTTTTTT
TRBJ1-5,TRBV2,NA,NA,CASSEALHSNQPQHF,TGTGCCAGCAGTGAAGCGCTTCATAGTAATCAGCCCCAGCATTTT
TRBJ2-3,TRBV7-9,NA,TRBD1,CASSPPGQVADTQYF,TGTGCCAGCAGCCCTCCGGGACAGGTGGCAGATACGCAGTATTTT
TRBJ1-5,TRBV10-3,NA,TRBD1,CAISADRGGQPQHF,TGTGCCATCAGTGCGGACAGGGGAGGACAGCCCCAGCATTTT